Listed below are T cell receptor beta chains from one sample, sequenced in a study of blood T cell repertoires in COVID-19. The repertoire was sequenced with immunoSEQ multiplex PCR; TCRdb's copy has only in-frame clones and lacks some. The data show 30,000 or so clones, 65% to 70% seen once. Source material: peripheral blood. All receptors come from a human donor in a cohort sampled during active COVID-19. Each CDR3 is given with its conserved first and last residue. A D gene is named only where the DNA matches it firmly. Rows may omit the clone size; those that give it use once, few, many or a size class.

v_gene: TRBV10-3; j_gene: TRBJ1-2; d_gene: TRBD1; abundance: .; CDR3aa: CAIKKGQGDNTF; CDR3nt: TGTGCCATCAAAAAGGGACAGGGCGACAACACCTTC
v_gene: TRBV2; j_gene: TRBJ2-1; d_gene: TRBD2; abundance: .; CDR3aa: CASRPILAQTYNEQFF; CDR3nt: TGTGCCAGCAGACCTATACTAGCGCAGACCTACAATGAGCAGTTCTTC
v_gene: TRBV3-1/TRBV3-2; j_gene: TRBJ1-1; d_gene: .; abundance: .; CDR3aa: CASSHDSHRVGNTEAFF; CDR3nt: TGTGCCAGCAGCCACGACAGTCACCGCGTTGGGAACACTGAAGCTTTCTTT
v_gene: TRBV5-6; j_gene: TRBJ2-7; d_gene: .; abundance: .; CDR3aa: CASSLASGLPDEQYF; CDR3nt: TGTGCCAGCAGCTTGGCTAGTGGCTTACCCGACGAGCAGTACTTC
v_gene: TRBV29-1; j_gene: TRBJ2-1; d_gene: TRBD1; abundance: .; CDR3aa: CSVEGMTGAYNEQFF; CDR3nt: TGCAGCGTTGAAGGCATGACAGGGGCGTACAATGAGCAGTTCTTC
v_gene: TRBV4-1; j_gene: TRBJ2-7; d_gene: .; abundance: few; CDR3aa: CASSQKVRQNEQYF; CDR3nt: TGCGCCAGCAGCCAAAAGGTCCGACAGAACGAGCAGTACTTC
v_gene: TRBV27; j_gene: TRBJ2-1; d_gene: TRBD2; abundance: few; CDR3aa: CASSLASGRAGWFF; CDR3nt: TGTGCCAGCAGTTTGGCTAGCGGGAGGGCCGGTTGGTTCTTC
v_gene: TRBV20-1; j_gene: TRBJ2-3; d_gene: .; abundance: .; CDR3aa: CSASRAGLTDTQYF; CDR3nt: TGCAGTGCTAGTAGGGCGGGGCTCACAGATACGCAGTATTTT
v_gene: TRBV6-5; j_gene: TRBJ2-7; d_gene: TRBD2; abundance: .; CDR3aa: CASRAGLAGEQYF; CDR3nt: TGTGCCAGCAGAGCGGGACTAGCGGGGGAGCAGTACTTC
v_gene: TRBV18; j_gene: TRBJ2-7; d_gene: TRBD1; abundance: .; CDR3aa: CASSPRQGVSYEQYF; CDR3nt: TGTGCCAGCTCACCGCGACAGGGAGTGTCCTACGAGCAGTACTTC
v_gene: TRBV7-9; j_gene: TRBJ1-2; d_gene: .; abundance: once; CDR3aa: CASSLAGDYGYTF; CDR3nt: TGTGCCAGCAGCTTGGCGGGGGACTATGGCTACACCTTC
v_gene: TRBV11-2; j_gene: TRBJ2-7; d_gene: TRBD1; abundance: .; CDR3aa: CASSLEGTGFYEQYF; CDR3nt: TGTGCCAGCAGCTTAGAAGGGACAGGCTTCTACGAGCAGTACTTC
v_gene: TRBV7-9; j_gene: TRBJ2-7; d_gene: TRBD1; abundance: .; CDR3aa: CASSLQGANEQYF; CDR3nt: TGTGCCAGCAGCTTGCAGGGGGCTAACGAGCAGTACTTC
v_gene: TRBV5-6; j_gene: TRBJ2-5; d_gene: TRBD1; abundance: .; CDR3aa: CASSMGQGGETQYF; CDR3nt: TGTGCCAGCAGCATGGGACAGGGGGGTGAGACCCAGTACTTC
v_gene: TRBV28; j_gene: TRBJ1-4; d_gene: .; abundance: .; CDR3aa: CASSSYSSLNEKLFF; CDR3nt: TGTGCCAGCAGTTCCTATTCGTCCCTTAATGAAAAACTGTTTTTT
v_gene: TRBV2; j_gene: TRBJ1-6; d_gene: .; abundance: .; CDR3aa: CAGGGRDSPLHF; CDR3nt: TGTGCCGGAGGAGGGAGGGATTCACCCCTCCACTTT
v_gene: TRBV28; j_gene: TRBJ1-2; d_gene: TRBD1; abundance: .; CDR3aa: CASSLEDRGNYGYTF; CDR3nt: TGTGCCAGCAGTTTAGAGGACAGGGGGAACTATGGCTACACCTTC
v_gene: TRBV30; j_gene: TRBJ2-7; d_gene: TRBD2; abundance: .; CDR3aa: CAWSRGGEGSYEQYF; CDR3nt: TGTGCCTGGAGCCGGGGAGGGGAAGGCTCCTACGAGCAGTACTTC
v_gene: TRBV30; j_gene: TRBJ2-3; d_gene: TRBD2; abundance: .; CDR3aa: CAWESGGASDTQYF; CDR3nt: TGTGCCTGGGAGAGCGGGGGGGCCTCAGATACGCAGTATTTT
v_gene: TRBV10-3; j_gene: TRBJ1-5; d_gene: TRBD1; abundance: once; CDR3aa: CAISAGQGGAQPQHF; CDR3nt: TGTGCCATCAGTGCTGGACAGGGGGGCGCCCAGCCCCAGCATTTT
v_gene: TRBV18; j_gene: TRBJ1-1; d_gene: .; abundance: once; CDR3aa: CASSLLTESIEAFF; CDR3nt: TGTGCCAGCTCGCTCTTGACAGAGAGTATTGAGGCTTTCTTT
v_gene: TRBV7-2; j_gene: TRBJ2-7; d_gene: .; abundance: once; CDR3aa: CASSASSAAYEQYF; CDR3nt: TGTGCCAGCAGCGCTTCTAGCGCCGCCTACGAGCAGTACTTC
v_gene: TRBV7-3; j_gene: TRBJ2-7; d_gene: TRBD1; abundance: .; CDR3aa: CASSRDSTYEQYF; CDR3nt: TGTGCCAGCAGCCGGGACAGTACCTACGAGCAGTACTTC
v_gene: TRBV15; j_gene: TRBJ2-3; d_gene: .; abundance: .; CDR3aa: CATSRYTGFGGDMQYF; CDR3nt: TGTGCCACCAGCAGATATACAGGGTTTGGTGGAGATATGCAGTATTTT
v_gene: TRBV6-2/TRBV6-3; j_gene: TRBJ2-3; d_gene: TRBD2; abundance: .; CDR3aa: CASSTRTSGGTDTQYF; CDR3nt: TGTGCCAGCAGTACCCGGACTAGCGGGGGGACAGATACGCAGTATTTT
v_gene: TRBV6-2/TRBV6-3; j_gene: TRBJ1-2; d_gene: .; abundance: .; CDR3aa: CASSPGQHYGYTF; CDR3nt: TGTGCCAGCAGTCCCGGACAGCACTATGGCTACACCTTC
v_gene: TRBV19; j_gene: TRBJ2-4; d_gene: .; abundance: .; CDR3aa: CASSMNPEGLAKNIQYF; CDR3nt: TGTGCCAGTAGTATGAACCCAGAGGGCCTAGCCAAAAACATTCAGTACTTC
v_gene: TRBV7-2; j_gene: TRBJ2-3; d_gene: .; abundance: .; CDR3aa: CASSLARGHTDTQYF; CDR3nt: TGTGCCAGCAGCTTAGCCAGGGGTCACACAGATACGCAGTATTTT
v_gene: TRBV5-4; j_gene: TRBJ2-5; d_gene: TRBD1; abundance: .; CDR3aa: CASSLGQGEETQYF; CDR3nt: TGTGCCAGCAGCTTGGGTCAGGGGGAGGAGACCCAGTACTTC
v_gene: TRBV5-6; j_gene: TRBJ1-3; d_gene: .; abundance: .; CDR3aa: CASSLVQGSGNTIYF; CDR3nt: TGTGCCAGCAGCTTGGTACAGGGATCAGGAAACACCATATATTTT
v_gene: TRBV10-3; j_gene: TRBJ2-2; d_gene: TRBD2; abundance: once; CDR3aa: CAISQGASGGKPGELFF; CDR3nt: TGTGCCATCAGTCAAGGGGCTAGCGGGGGAAAGCCCGGGGAGCTGTTTTTT
v_gene: TRBV19; j_gene: TRBJ2-1; d_gene: .; abundance: .; CDR3aa: CASSMTSGSLYNEQFF; CDR3nt: TGTGCCAGTAGTATGACTTCAGGGTCCCTATACAATGAGCAGTTCTTC
v_gene: TRBV5-4; j_gene: TRBJ1-1; d_gene: TRBD1; abundance: .; CDR3aa: CASSLGQGASAFF; CDR3nt: TGTGCCAGCAGCTTGGGACAGGGGGCCTCCGCTTTCTTT
v_gene: TRBV5-1; j_gene: TRBJ2-3; d_gene: TRBD2; abundance: .; CDR3aa: CASSPGLAGGVDTQYF; CDR3nt: TGCGCCAGCAGCCCGGGACTAGCGGGAGGTGTAGATACGCAGTATTTT
v_gene: TRBV5-1; j_gene: TRBJ2-3; d_gene: TRBD2; abundance: .; CDR3aa: CASSLGLAATGDTQYF; CDR3nt: TGCGCCAGCAGCTTGGGACTAGCGGCGACTGGGGATACGCAGTATTTT
v_gene: TRBV4-2; j_gene: TRBJ2-1; d_gene: .; abundance: .; CDR3aa: CASSQGAEYNEQFF; CDR3nt: TGTGCCAGCAGCCAAGGCGCGGAATACAATGAGCAGTTCTTC
v_gene: TRBV28; j_gene: TRBJ1-6; d_gene: TRBD1; abundance: few; CDR3aa: CASSGTGASPLHF; CDR3nt: TGTGCCAGCAGTGGGACAGGGGCCTCACCCCTCCACTTT
v_gene: TRBV5-1; j_gene: TRBJ2-5; d_gene: TRBD2; abundance: .; CDR3aa: CASSSGLEETQYF; CDR3nt: TGCGCCAGCAGCTCGGGACTAGAAGAGACCCAGTACTTC
v_gene: TRBV16; j_gene: TRBJ1-1; d_gene: .; abundance: few; CDR3aa: CASSQERNTEAFF; CDR3nt: TGTGCCAGCAGCCAGGAGAGAAACACTGAAGCTTTCTTT